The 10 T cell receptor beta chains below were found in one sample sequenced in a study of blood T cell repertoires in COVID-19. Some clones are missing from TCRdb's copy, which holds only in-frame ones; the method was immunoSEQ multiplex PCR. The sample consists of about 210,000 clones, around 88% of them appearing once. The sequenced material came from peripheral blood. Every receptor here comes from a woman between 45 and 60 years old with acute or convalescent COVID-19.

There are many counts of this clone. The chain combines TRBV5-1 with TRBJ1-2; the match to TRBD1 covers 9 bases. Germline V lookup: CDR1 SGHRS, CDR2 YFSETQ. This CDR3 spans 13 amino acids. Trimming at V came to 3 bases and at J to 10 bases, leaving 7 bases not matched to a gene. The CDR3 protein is CASSWTGQGVYTF. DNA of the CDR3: TGCGCCAGCAGCTGGACGGGACAGGGCGTCTACACCTTC.

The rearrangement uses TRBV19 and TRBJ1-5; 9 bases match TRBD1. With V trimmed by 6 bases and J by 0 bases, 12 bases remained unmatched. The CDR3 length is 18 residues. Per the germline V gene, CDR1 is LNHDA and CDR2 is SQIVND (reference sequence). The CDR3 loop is CASSRRRDRAYSNQPQHF. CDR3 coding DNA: TGTGCCAGTAGCCGTCGCCGGGACAGGGCTTATAGCAATCAGCCCCAGCATTTT.

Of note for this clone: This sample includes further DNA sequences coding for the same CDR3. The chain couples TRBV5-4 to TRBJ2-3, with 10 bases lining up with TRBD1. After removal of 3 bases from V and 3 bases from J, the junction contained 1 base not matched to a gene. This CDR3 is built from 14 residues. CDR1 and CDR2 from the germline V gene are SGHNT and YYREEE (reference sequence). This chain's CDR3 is CASSSGQGTDTQYF. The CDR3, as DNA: TGTGCCAGCAGCTCGGGACAGGGGACAGATACGCAGTATTTT.

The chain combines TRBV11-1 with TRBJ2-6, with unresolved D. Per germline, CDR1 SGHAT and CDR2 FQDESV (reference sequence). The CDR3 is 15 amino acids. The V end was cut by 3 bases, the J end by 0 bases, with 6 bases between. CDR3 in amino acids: CASSLGVSGANVLTF. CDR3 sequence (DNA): TGTGCCAGCAGCTTGGGCGTCTCTGGGGCCAACGTCCTGACTTTC.

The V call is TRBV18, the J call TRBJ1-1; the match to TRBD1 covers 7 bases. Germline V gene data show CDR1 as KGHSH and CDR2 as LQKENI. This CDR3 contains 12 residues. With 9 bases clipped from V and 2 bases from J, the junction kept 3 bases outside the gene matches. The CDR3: CASQGDNTEAFF. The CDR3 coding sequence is TGTGCCAGTCAGGGGGATAACACTGAAGCTTTCTTT.

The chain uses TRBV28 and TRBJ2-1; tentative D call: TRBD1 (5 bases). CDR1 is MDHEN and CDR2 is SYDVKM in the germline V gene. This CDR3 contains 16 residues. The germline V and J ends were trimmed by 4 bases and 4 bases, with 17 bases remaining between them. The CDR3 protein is CASSSPSGALYNEQFF. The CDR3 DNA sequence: TGTGCCAGCAGTTCCCCCTCTGGGGCCCTATACAATGAGCAGTTCTTC.

The CDR3 loop is CASSFLAGYEQYF. The CDR3 DNA reads as TGTGCCAGCAGCTTCCTAGCGGGCTACGAGCAGTACTTC. V and J are TRBV5-5 and TRBJ2-7; TRBD2 aligns across 8 bases. This CDR3 is 13 amino acids long. The germline V gene has CDR1 SGHKS and CDR2 YYEKEE (reference sequence). The J segment lost 3 bases and the V segment lost 2 bases, leaving 1 base of the junction unmatched.

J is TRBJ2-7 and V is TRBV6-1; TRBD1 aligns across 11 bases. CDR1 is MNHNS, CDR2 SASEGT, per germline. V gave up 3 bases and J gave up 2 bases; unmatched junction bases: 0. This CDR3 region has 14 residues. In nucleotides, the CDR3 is TGTGCCAGCAGTGAGGACAGGGGGCCCTACGAGCAGTACTTC. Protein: CASSEDRGPYEQYF.

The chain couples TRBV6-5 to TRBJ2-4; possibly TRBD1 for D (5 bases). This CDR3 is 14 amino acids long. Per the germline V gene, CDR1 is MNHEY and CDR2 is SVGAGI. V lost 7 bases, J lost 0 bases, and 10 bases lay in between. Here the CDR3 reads CASNRQLAKNIQYF. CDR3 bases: TGTGCCAGCAACAGACAGCTAGCCAAAAACATTCAGTACTTC.

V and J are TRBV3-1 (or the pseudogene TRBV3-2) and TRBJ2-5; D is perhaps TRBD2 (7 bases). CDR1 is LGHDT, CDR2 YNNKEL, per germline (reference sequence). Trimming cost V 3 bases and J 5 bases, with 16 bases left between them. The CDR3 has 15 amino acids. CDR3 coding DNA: TGTGCCAGCAGCCACGGTGTGGGAGGGGGGGAGACCCAGTACTTC. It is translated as CASSHGVGGGETQYF.